The rows below give T cell receptor beta chains drawn from one sample of a study of shared clonotypes between healthy human individuals. TCRdb keeps only in-frame clones here, not all; method: immunoSEQ multiplex PCR. The repertoire holds 550,000 to 800,000 clones, with 74% as singletons. Sequenced sample: memory CD4+ T cells sorted from blood. Every receptor here comes from a woman in her thirties in good health. The CDR3 runs from the conserved cysteine through the conserved F or W. The order of the fields is J gene, V gene, CDR3 length, CDR3 protein.

J: TRBJ2-7
V: TRBV2
length: 15
CDR3: CASRPSGAWPYEQYF

J: TRBJ1-5
V: TRBV28
length: 13
CDR3: CASSPYSDQPQHF

J: TRBJ1-5
V: TRBV5-6
length: 12
CDR3: CASSLDAGAQHF

J: TRBJ2-1
V: TRBV11-3
length: 15
CDR3: CASRPRAEGRNEQFF

J: TRBJ1-4
V: TRBV10-3
length: 13
CDR3: CAIRSGGSEKLFF

J: TRBJ2-3
V: TRBV9
length: 15
CDR3: CASSVRGGRTDTQYF

J: TRBJ2-1
V: TRBV28
length: 15
CDR3: CASTNNPLGYNEQFF

J: TRBJ2-5
V: TRBV2
length: 14
CDR3: CASRRDRSRETQYF

J: TRBJ2-5
V: TRBV5-1
length: 15
CDR3: CASSPGGGDQETQYF

J: TRBJ1-2
V: TRBV18
length: 16
CDR3: CASAGQGDIANYGYTF

J: TRBJ1-1
V: TRBV7-9
length: 12
CDR3: CASSSRLTEAFF

J: TRBJ2-4
V: TRBV10-3
length: 14
CDR3: CAISEGQAEDIQYF

J: TRBJ2-4
V: TRBV2
length: 14
CDR3: CASESGTSGGLAYF

J: TRBJ2-1
V: TRBV12-5
length: 13
CDR3: CASGSALWSEQFF

J: TRBJ2-3
V: TRBV30
length: 16
CDR3: CAWSSRAGLRTDTQYF

J: TRBJ2-2
V: TRBV9
length: 17
CDR3: CASSVALAGSPRGELFF

J: TRBJ2-2
V: TRBV6-4
length: 13
CDR3: CASSDSSVGELFF

J: TRBJ2-7
V: TRBV7-6
length: 15
CDR3: CASSSRTSGRGEQYF

J: TRBJ1-4
V: TRBV11-2
length: 14
CDR3: CASSLPHESEKLFF

J: TRBJ2-3
V: TRBV6-1
length: 14
CDR3: CASKRQESTDTQYF

J: TRBJ1-1
V: TRBV28
length: 12
CDR3: CASQGGLTEAFF

J: TRBJ1-3
V: TRBV9
length: 14
CDR3: CASSVGTARNTIYF

J: TRBJ2-2
V: TRBV14
length: 15
CDR3: CASSPPGAWRGELFF

J: TRBJ1-5
V: TRBV5-4
length: 14
CDR3: CASSLGGGNQPQHF

J: TRBJ2-3
V: TRBV7-6
length: 17
CDR3: CASSSAASADPSDTQYF

J: TRBJ1-5
V: TRBV11-2
length: 13
CDR3: CASSPQRDQPQHF

J: TRBJ2-7
V: TRBV2
length: 11
CDR3: CASSTKYEQYF

J: TRBJ2-7
V: TRBV5-4
length: 17
CDR3: CASSYGGDRGRIDEQYF

J: TRBJ2-1
V: TRBV5-4
length: 16
CDR3: CASSLVGGRAINEQFF

J: TRBJ2-3
V: TRBV2
length: 14
CDR3: CASRPTFGGLAGPF

J: TRBJ1-5
V: TRBV30
length: 14
CDR3: CAWPDSPRNQPQHF

J: TRBJ2-3
V: TRBV28
length: 14
CDR3: CAILAGGSTDTQYF

J: TRBJ2-3
V: TRBV30
length: 14
CDR3: CAWSVLVSTDTQYF

J: TRBJ2-1
V: TRBV9
length: 14
CDR3: CASSPSPEGNEQFF

J: TRBJ2-2
V: TRBV9
length: 17
CDR3: CASSAQPSGRAPGELFF

J: TRBJ2-3
V: TRBV19
length: 15
CDR3: CASSIDGLLPDTQYF

J: TRBJ2-3
V: TRBV6-5
length: 13
CDR3: CASADGGTDTQYF

J: TRBJ2-3
V: TRBV5-1
length: 15
CDR3: CASKTDGQGTDTQYF

J: TRBJ1-4
V: TRBV13
length: 17
CDR3: CASSPGSGDATNEKLFF

J: TRBJ2-1
V: TRBV5-3
length: 11
CDR3: CARSLVGGQFF

J: TRBJ1-2
V: TRBV6-5
length: 12
CDR3: CASSQEGYGYTF

J: TRBJ1-5
V: TRBV7-2
length: 14
CDR3: CASSSTGANQPQHF

J: TRBJ2-3
V: TRBV7-2
length: 14
CDR3: CASSLALATDTQYF

J: TRBJ2-7
V: TRBV19
length: 15
CDR3: CASSMRLSGSYEQYF

J: TRBJ2-3
V: TRBV5-6
length: 15
CDR3: CASSLPGLVTDTQYF

J: TRBJ1-2
V: TRBV5-4
length: 16
CDR3: CASSLVAGGSITGYTF

J: TRBJ2-5
V: TRBV7-6
length: 15
CDR3: CASSLVAGYPGEQYF

J: TRBJ1-2
V: TRBV28
length: 14
CDR3: CAGNRQGGSYGYTF

J: TRBJ2-2
V: TRBV18
length: 18
CDR3: CASSPQTSGRPNTGELFF

J: TRBJ1-2
V: TRBV7-9
length: 13
CDR3: CASSWRYNYGYTF

J: TRBJ1-5
V: TRBV11-2
length: 14
CDR3: CASSLASGAQPQHF

J: TRBJ2-5
V: TRBV30
length: 15
CDR3: CAWSVKGLEKETQYF

J: TRBJ2-5
V: TRBV19
length: 14
CDR3: CASSRGQYQETQYF

J: TRBJ2-3
V: TRBV11-2
length: 16
CDR3: CASSLVGGPTKDTQYF

J: TRBJ1-5
V: TRBV7-2
length: 15
CDR3: CASSLEGHHNQPQHF

J: TRBJ1-5
V: TRBV5-1
length: 15
CDR3: CASSLEGGGNQPQHF

J: TRBJ1-1
V: TRBV6-1
length: 15
CDR3: CASRRFRTMNTEAFF

J: TRBJ2-3
V: TRBV6-6
length: 11
CDR3: CASASRDTQYF

J: TRBJ2-5
V: TRBV4-2
length: 16
CDR3: CASSQGLGATQETQYF